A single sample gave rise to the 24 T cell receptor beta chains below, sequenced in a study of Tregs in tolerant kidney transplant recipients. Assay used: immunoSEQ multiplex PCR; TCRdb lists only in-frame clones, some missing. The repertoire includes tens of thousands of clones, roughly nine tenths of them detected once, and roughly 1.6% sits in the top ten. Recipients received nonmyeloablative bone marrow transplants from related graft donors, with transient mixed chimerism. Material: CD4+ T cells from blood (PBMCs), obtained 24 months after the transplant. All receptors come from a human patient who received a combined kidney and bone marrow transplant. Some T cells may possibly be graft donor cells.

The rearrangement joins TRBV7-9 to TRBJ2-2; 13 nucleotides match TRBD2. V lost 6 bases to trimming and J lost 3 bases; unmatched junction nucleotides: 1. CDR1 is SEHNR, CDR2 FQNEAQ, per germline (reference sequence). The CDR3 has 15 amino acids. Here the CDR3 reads CASRGTSGDTGELFF. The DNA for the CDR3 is TGTGCCAGCAGAGGGACTAGCGGGGACACCGGGGAGCTGTTTTTT.

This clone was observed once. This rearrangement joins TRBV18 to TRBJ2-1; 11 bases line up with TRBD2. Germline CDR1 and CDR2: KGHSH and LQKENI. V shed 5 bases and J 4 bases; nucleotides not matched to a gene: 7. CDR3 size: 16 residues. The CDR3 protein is CASSTLGTSGYNEQFF. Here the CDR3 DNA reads TGTGCCAGCTCAACCCTGGGGACTAGCGGTTACAATGAGCAGTTCTTC. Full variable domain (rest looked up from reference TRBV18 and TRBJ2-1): NAGVMQNPRHLVRRRGQEARLRCSPMKGHSHVYWYRQLPEEGLKFMVYLQKENIIDESGMPKERFSAEFPKEGPSILRIQQVVRGDSAAYFCASSTLGTSGYNEQFFGPGTRLTVL.

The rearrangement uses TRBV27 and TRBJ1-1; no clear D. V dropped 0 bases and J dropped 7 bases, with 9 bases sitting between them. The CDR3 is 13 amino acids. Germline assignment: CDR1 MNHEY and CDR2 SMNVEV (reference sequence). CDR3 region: CASSLSPVIEAFF. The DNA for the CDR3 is TGTGCCAGCAGTTTATCGCCGGTGATTGAAGCTTTCTTT.

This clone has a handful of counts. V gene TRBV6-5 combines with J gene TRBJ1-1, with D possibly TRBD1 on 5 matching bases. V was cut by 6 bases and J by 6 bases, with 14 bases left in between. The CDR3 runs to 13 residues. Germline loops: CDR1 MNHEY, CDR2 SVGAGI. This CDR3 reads CASRGQGLAEAFF. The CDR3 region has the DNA TGTGCCAGCAGGGGCCAGGGTCTCGCTGAAGCTTTCTTT.

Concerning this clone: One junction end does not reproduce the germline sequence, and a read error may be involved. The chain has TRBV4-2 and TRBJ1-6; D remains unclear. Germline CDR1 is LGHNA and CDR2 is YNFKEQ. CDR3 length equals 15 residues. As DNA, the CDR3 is TGTGCCAGCAGCCAAGATCTAGCATATGGATCACCCCCCCACTTT. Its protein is CASSQDLAYGSPPHF.

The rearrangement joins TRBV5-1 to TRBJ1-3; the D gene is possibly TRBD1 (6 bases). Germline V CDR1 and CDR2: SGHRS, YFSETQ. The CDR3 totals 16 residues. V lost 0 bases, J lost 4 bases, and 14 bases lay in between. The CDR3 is CASSLESRGSGNTIYF. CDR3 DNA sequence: TGCGCCAGCAGCTTGGAATCCAGGGGTTCCGGAAACACCATATATTTT.

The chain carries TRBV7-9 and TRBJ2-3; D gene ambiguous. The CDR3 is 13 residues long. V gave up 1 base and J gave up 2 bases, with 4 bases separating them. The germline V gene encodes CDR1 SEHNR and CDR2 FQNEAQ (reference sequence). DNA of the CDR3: TGTGCCAGCAGCTTAGTTTACACAGATACGCAGTATTTT. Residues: CASSLVYTDTQYF. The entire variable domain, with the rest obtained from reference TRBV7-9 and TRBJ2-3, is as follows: DTGVSQNPRHKITKRGQNVTFRCDPISEHNRLYWYRQTLGQGPEFLTYFQNEAQLEKSRLLSDRFSAERPKGSFSTLEIQRTEQGDSAMYLCASSLVYTDTQYFGPGTRLTVL.

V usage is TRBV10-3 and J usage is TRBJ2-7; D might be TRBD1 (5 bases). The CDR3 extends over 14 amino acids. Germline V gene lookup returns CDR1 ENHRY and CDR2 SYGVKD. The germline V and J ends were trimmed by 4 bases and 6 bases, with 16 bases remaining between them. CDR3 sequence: CAISGAGQGIEQYF. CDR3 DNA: TGTGCCATCAGTGGGGCCGGCCAGGGCATCGAGCAGTACTTC.

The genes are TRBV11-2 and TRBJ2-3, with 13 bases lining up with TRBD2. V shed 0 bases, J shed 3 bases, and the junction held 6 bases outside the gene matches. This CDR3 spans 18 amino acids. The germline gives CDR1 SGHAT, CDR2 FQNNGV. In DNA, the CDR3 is TGTGCCAGCAGCTTAGAACTAGCGGGAGGGCCCTCGACAGATACGCAGTATTTT. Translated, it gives CASSLELAGGPSTDTQYF.

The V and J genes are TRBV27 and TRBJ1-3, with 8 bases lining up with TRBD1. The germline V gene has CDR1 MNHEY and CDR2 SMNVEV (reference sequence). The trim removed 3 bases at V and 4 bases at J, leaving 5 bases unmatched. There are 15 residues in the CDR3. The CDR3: CASSFQGARGNTIYF. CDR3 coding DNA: TGTGCCAGCAGTTTCCAGGGGGCGAGGGGAAACACCATATATTTT.

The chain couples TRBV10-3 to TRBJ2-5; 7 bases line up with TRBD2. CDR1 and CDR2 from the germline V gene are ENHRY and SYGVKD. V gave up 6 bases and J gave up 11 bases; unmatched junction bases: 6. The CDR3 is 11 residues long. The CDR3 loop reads CAISMGGEQYF. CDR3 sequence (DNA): TGTGCCATCAGCATGGGGGGGGAGCAGTACTTC.

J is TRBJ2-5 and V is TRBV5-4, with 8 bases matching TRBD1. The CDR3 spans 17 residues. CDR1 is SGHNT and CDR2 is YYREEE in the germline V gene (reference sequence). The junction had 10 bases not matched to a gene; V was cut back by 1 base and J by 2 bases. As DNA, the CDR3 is TGTGCCAGCAGCTTGTGGCAGGGGGCGCCCGATCAAGAGACCCAGTACTTC. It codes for CASSLWQGAPDQETQYF.

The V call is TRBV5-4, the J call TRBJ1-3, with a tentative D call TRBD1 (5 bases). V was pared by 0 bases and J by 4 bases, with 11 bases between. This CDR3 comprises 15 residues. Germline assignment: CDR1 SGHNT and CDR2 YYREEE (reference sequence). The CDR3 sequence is CASSLGSGSGNTIYF. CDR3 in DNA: TGTGCCAGCAGCTTGGGGTCAGGGTCAGGAAACACCATATATTTT. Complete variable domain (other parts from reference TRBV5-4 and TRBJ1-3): ETGVTQSPTHLIKTRGQQVTLRCSSQSGHNTVSWYQQALGQGPQFIFQYYREEENGRGNFPPRFSGLQFPNYSSELNVNALELDDSALYLCASSLGSGSGNTIYFGEGSWLTVV.

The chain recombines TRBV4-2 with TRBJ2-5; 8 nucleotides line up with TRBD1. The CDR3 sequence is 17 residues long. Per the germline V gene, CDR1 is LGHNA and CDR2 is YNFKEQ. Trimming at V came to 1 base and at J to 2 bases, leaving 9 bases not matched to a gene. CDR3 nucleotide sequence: TGTGCCAGCAGCCAAGTTTTGGGACAGGTTATTCAAGAGACCCAGTACTTC. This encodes CASSQVLGQVIQETQYF.

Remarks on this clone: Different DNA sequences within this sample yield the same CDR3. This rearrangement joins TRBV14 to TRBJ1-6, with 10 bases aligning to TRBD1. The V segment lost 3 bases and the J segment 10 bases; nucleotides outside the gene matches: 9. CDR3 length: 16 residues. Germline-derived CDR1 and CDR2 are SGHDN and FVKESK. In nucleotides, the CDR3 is TGTGCCAGCAGCCAGAAAAGGGACAGGGGACGGTCACCCCTCCACTTT. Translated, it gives CASSQKRDRGRSPLHF.

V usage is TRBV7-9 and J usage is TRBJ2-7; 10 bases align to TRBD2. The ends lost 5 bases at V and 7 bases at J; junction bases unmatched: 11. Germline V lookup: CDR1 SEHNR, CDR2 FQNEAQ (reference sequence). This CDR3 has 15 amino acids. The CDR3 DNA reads TGTGCCAGCAGCCGGACTAGCGGTGGCAGTGGGGAGCAGTACTTC. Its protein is CASSRTSGGSGEQYF.

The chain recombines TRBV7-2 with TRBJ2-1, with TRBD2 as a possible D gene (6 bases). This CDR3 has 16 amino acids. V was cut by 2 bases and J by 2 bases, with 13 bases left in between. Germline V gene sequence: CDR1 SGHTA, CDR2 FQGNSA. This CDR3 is CASSLTGTSTYNEQFF. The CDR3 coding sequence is TGTGCCAGCAGCTTAACTGGAACTAGCACCTACAATGAGCAGTTCTTC.

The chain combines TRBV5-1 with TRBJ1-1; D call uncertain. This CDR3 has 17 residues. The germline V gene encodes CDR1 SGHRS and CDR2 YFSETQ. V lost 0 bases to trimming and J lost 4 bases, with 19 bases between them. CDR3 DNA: TGCGCCAGCAGCTTGGCTACGGGAGGCCGGCGGGGCACTGAAGCTTTCTTT. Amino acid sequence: CASSLATGGRRGTEAFF.

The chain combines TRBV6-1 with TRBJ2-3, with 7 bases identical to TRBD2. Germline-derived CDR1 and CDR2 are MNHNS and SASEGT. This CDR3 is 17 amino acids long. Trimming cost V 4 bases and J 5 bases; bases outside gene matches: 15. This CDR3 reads CASSGRTSGARVDTQYF. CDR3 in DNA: TGTGCCAGCAGTGGGAGGACTAGTGGGGCCAGGGTAGATACGCAGTATTTT.

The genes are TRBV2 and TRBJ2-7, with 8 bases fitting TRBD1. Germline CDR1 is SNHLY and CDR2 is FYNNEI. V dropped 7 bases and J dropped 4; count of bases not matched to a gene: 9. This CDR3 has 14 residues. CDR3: CASNQDRVDYEQYF. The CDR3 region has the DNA TGTGCCAGCAACCAGGACAGGGTGGATTACGAGCAGTACTTC. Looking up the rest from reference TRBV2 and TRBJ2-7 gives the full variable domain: EPEVTQTPSHQVTQMGQEVILRCVPISNHLYFYWYRQILGQKVEFLVSFYNNEISEKSEIFDDQFSVERPDGSNFTLKIRSTKLEDSAMYFCASNQDRVDYEQYFGPGTRLTVT.

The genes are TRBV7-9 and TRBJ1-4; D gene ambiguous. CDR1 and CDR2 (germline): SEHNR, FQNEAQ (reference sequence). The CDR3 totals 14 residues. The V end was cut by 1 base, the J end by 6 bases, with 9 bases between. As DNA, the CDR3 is TGTGCCAGCAGCTTAGGGAGGCCGGATGAAAAACTGTTTTTT. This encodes CASSLGRPDEKLFF.

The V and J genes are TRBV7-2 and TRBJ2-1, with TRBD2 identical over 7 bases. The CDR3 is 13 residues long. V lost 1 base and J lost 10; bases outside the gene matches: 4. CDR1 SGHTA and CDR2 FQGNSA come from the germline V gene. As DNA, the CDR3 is TGTGCCAGCAGCTTAGAGCGGGGTCTGGAGCAGTTCTTC. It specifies CASSLERGLEQFF. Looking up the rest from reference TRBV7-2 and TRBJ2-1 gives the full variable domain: GAGVSQSPSNKVTEKGKDVELRCDPISGHTALYWYRQSLGQGLEFLIYFQGNSAPDKSGLPSDRFSAERTGGSVSTLTIQRTQQEDSAVYLCASSLERGLEQFFGPGTRLTVL.

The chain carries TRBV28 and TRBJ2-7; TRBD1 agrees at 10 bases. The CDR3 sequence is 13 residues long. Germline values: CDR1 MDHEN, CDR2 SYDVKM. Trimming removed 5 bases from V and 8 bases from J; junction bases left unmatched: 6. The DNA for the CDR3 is TGTGCCAGCAGTACCCCGGGACAGGGGAAGCAGTACTTC. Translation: CASSTPGQGKQYF.

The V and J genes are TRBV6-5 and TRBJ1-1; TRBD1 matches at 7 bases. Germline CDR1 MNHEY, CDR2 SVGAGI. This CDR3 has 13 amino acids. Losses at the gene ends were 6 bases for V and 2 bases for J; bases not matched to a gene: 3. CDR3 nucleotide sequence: TGTGCCAGCAGAAGGGGGCAAAACACTGAAGCTTTCTTT. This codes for CASRRGQNTEAFF.